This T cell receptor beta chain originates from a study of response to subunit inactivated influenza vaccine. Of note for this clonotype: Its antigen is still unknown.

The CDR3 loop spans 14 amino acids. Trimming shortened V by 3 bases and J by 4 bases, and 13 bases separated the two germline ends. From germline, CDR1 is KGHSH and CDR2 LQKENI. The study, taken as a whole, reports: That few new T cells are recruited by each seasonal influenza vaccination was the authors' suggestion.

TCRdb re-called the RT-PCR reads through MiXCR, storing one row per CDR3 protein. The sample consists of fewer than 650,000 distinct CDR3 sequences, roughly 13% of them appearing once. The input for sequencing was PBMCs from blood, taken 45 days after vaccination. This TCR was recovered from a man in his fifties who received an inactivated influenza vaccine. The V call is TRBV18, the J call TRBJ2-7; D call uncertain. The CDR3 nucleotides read TGTGCCAGCTCACCCCGCCCTCCCCGATACGAGCAGTACTTC. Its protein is CASSPRPPRYEQYF.